The T cell receptor (beta chain) described here comes from a study of blood T cell repertoires in COVID-19. At the level of the study: Samples came from the United States, Italy and Spain, spanning acute and convalescent COVID-19. PBMCs, B-cell-depleted T cells, or T cells provided the cDNA or gDNA that made up the material.

Germline values: CDR1 DFQATT, CDR2 SNEGSKA (reference sequence). The CDR3 loop spans 18 amino acids. Trimming removed 6 bases at V and 7 bases at J, with 33 bases between. Original analysis: Reference gene primers were amplified, and this amplification served to estimate nucleated cell counts. TCRdb's table, derived via immunoSEQ multiplex PCR, lists solely in-frame clones and lacks some. V, J and clone size derive from that table, while D and trimming were established from the DNA sequence. The sample carries a few hundred thousand clones, 84% recorded once. The chain links TRBV20-1 to TRBJ2-5, with D possibly matching TRBD2 (6 bases). This sequence was found in a middle-aged woman who had recovered from COVID-19. The specimen sequenced was peripheral blood. The CDR3 sequence: CSASAWGVGGYPRGTQYF. The CDR3 bases are TGCAGTGCCAGTGCGTGGGGGGTCGGCGGGTACCCTCGTGGGACCCAGTACTTC.